The present TCR beta chain was sequenced within a study of blood T cell repertoires in COVID-19. The wider study: There were acute and convalescent COVID-19 samples, and they came from the United States, Italy and Spain. T cells, B-cell-depleted T cells, or PBMCs provided the cDNA or gDNA that served as material.

Authors' data handling: Counts of nucleated cells, estimated from reference gene primer amplification, were obtained. Using immunoSEQ multiplex PCR, the repertoire was profiled, and TCRdb retains in-frame clones only, with some absent. The DNA was the basis for D and trimming; V, J and clone size are from that table. The table records around 200,000 clones, about three quarters of them present only once. Germline CDR1 SNHLY, CDR2 FYNNEI. This CDR3 is 16 amino acids long. V gave up 4 bases and J gave up 0 bases; unmatched junction bases: 3. The J gene is TRBJ1-3, the V gene TRBV2, with 10 bases matching TRBD1. The sequenced material came from peripheral blood. The sequence was collected from a woman aged 80 or older with active or convalescent COVID-19. The CDR3 sequence is CASSGQGAFSGNTIYF. The CDR3 DNA reads as TGTGCCAGCAGTGGACAGGGGGCCTTCTCTGGAAACACCATATATTTT.